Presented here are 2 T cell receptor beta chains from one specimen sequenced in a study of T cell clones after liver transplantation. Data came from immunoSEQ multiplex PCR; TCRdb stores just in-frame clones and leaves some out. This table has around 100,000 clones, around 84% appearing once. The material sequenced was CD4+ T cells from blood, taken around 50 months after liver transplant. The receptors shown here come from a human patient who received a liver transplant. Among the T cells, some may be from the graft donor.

The chain's CDR3 is CATGQGPYEQYF. CDR3 nucleotides: TGTGCCACGGGACAGGGCCCCTACGAGCAGTACTTC. The chain links TRBV6-5 to TRBJ2-7; 9 bases are shared with TRBD1. The CDR3 is 12 amino acids. Looked up from germline, CDR1 is MNHEY and CDR2 is SVGAGI. The trim removed 10 bases at V and 2 bases at J, leaving 3 bases unmatched.

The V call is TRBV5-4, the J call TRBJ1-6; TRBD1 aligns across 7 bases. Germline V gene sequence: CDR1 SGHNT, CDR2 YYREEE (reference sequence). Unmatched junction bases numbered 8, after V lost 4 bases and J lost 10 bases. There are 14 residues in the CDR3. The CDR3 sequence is CASSPGQTGSPLHF. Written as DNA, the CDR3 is TGTGCCAGCAGCCCGGGACAGACAGGATCACCCCTCCACTTT.